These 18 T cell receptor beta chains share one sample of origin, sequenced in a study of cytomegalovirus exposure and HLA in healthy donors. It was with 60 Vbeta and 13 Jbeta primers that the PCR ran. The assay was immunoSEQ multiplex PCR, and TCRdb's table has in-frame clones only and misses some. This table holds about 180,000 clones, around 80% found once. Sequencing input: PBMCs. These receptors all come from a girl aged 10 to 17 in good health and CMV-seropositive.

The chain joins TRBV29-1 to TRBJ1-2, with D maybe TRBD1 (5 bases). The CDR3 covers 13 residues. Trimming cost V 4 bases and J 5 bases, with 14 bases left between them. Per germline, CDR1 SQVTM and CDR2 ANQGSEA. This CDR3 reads CSVAVREGYGYTF. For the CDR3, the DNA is TGCAGCGTTGCAGTCAGGGAGGGATATGGCTACACCTTC.

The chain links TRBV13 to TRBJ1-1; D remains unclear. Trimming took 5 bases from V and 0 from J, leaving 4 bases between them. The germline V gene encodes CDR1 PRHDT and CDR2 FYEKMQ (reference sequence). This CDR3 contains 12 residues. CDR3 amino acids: CASSPLNTEAFF. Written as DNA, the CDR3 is TGTGCCAGCAGCCCATTGAACACTGAAGCTTTCTTT.

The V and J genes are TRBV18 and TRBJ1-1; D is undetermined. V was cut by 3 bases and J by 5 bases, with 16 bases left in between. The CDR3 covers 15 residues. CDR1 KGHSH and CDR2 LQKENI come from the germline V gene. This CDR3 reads CASSPSWAGLTEAFF. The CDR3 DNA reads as TGTGCCAGCTCACCCTCCTGGGCGGGATTAACTGAAGCTTTCTTT. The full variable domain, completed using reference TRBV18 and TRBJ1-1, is NAGVMQNPRHLVRRRGQEARLRCSPMKGHSHVYWYRQLPEEGLKFMVYLQKENIIDESGMPKERFSAEFPKEGPSILRIQQVVRGDSAAYFCASSPSWAGLTEAFFGQGTRLTVV.

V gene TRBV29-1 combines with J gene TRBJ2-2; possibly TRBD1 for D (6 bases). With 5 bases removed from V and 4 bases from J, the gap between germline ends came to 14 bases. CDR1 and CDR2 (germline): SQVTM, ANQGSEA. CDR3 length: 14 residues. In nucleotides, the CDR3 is TGCAGCGTTACGAAGGGGGACGGCACCGGGGAGCTGTTTTTT. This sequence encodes CSVTKGDGTGELFF.

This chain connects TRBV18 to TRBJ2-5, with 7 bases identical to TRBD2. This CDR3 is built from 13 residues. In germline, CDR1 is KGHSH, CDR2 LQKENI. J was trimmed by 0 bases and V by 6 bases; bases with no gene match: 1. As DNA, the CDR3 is TGTGCCAGCTCCCTAGCGGACCAAGAGACCCAGTACTTC. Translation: CASSLADQETQYF.

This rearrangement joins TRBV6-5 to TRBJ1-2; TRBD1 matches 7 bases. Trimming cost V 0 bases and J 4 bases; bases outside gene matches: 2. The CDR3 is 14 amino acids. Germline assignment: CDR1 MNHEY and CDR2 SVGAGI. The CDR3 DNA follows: TGTGCCAGCAGTTACTCGGACAGGAGCTATGGCTACACCTTC. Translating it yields CASSYSDRSYGYTF.

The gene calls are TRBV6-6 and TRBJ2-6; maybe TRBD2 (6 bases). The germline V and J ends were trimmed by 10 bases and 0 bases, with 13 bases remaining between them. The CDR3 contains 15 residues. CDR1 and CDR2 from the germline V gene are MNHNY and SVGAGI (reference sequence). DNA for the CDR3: TGTGCCACCCTCGCGGGGCACTCTGGGGCCAACGTCCTGACTTTC. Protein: CATLAGHSGANVLTF.

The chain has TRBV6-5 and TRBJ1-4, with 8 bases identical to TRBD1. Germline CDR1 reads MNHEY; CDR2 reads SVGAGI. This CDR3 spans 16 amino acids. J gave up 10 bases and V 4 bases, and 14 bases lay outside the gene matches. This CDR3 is CASSLTLTGAGRKLFF. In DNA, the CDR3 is TGTGCCAGCAGTTTGACCTTGACAGGGGCTGGGCGAAAACTGTTTTTT.

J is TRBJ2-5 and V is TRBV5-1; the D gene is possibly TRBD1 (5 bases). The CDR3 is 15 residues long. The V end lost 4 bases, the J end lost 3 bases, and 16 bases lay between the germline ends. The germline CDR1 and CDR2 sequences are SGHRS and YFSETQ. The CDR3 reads CASSGNKWGEETQYF. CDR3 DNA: TGCGCCAGCAGCGGGAATAAATGGGGCGAAGAGACCCAGTACTTC.

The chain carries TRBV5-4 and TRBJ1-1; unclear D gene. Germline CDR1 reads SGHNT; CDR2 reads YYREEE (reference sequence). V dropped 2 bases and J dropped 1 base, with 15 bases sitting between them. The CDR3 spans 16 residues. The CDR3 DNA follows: TGTGCCAGCAGCTTCAGGAGGGATTTCCGGAACACTGAAGCTTTCTTT. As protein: CASSFRRDFRNTEAFF.

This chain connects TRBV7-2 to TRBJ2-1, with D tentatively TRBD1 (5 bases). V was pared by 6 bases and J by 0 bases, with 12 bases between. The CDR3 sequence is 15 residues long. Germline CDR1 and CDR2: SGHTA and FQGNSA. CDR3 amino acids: CASSPQGSSYNEQFF. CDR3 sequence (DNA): TGTGCCAGCAGTCCCCAGGGAAGCTCCTACAATGAGCAGTTCTTC.

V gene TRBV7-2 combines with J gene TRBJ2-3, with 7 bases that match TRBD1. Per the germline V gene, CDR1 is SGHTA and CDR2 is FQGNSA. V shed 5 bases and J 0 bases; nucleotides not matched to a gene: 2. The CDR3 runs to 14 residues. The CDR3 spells CASSRDRSTDTQYF. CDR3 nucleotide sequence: TGTGCCAGCAGCCGGGACAGAAGCACAGATACGCAGTATTTT. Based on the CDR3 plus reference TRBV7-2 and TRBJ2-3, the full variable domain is GAGVSQSPSNKVTEKGKDVELRCDPISGHTALYWYRQSLGQGLEFLIYFQGNSAPDKSGLPSDRFSAERTGGSVSTLTIQRTQQEDSAVYLCASSRDRSTDTQYFGPGTRLTVL.

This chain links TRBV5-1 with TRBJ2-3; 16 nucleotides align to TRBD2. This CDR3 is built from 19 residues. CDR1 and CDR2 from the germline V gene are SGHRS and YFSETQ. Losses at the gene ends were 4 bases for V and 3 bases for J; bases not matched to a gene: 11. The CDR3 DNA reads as TGCGCCAGCAGCCTCAGTCCCGGGACTAGCGGGAGGGGAACAGATACGCAGTATTTT. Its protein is CASSLSPGTSGRGTDTQYF.

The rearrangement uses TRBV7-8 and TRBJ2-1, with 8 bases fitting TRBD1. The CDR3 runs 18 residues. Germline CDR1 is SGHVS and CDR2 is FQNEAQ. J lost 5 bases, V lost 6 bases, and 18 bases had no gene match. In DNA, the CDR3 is TGTGCCAGCAGGAGAAGAGATCGACAGGGGAAAGGGAACAATGAGCAGTTCTTC. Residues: CASRRRDRQGKGNNEQFF.

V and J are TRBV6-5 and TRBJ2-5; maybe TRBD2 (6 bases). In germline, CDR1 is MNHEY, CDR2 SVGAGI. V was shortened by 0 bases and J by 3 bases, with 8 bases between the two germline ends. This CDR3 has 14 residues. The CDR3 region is CASSYSWGEETQYF. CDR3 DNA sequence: TGTGCCAGCAGTTACTCATGGGGGGAAGAGACCCAGTACTTC.

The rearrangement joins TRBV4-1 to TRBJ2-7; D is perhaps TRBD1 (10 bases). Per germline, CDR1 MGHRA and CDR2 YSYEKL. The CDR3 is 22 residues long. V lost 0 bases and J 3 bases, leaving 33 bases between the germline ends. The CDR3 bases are TGCGCCAGCAGCCAAGATAGGCGGGGGGGGGACAGGGGAAAGCAAGCAAACTACGAGCAGTACTTC. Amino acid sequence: CASSQDRRGGDRGKQANYEQYF.

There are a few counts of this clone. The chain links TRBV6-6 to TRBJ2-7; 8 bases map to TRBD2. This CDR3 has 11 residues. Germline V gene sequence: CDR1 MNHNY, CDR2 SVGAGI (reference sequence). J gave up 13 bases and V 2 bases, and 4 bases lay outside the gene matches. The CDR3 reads CASSYEREIYF. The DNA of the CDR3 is TGTGCCAGCAGTTACGAGCGGGAGATATACTTC.

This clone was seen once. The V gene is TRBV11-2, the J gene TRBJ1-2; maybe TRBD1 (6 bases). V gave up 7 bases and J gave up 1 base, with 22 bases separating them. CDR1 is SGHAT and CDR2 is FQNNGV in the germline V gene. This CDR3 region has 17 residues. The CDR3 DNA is TGTGCCAGCACGACCCTCCTTGGGCAGGGGTATAACTATGGCTACACCTTC. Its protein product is CASTTLLGQGYNYGYTF.